Below, 30 T cell receptor beta chains from the same sample are listed, as sequenced in a study of cytomegalovirus exposure and HLA in healthy donors. Repertoires were generated with immunoSEQ multiplex PCR, while TCRdb's copy carries only in-frame clones and drops some. This table holds 200,000 or so clones, around 90% found once. Material for sequencing was PBMCs. Receptors were obtained from a woman aged 18-29 years in good health and CMV-seronegative.

This chain connects TRBV4-1 to TRBJ1-1, with D unclear. Looked up from germline, CDR1 is MGHRA and CDR2 is YSYEKL. V was trimmed by 3 bases and J by 5 bases, leaving 13 bases between them. This CDR3 has 14 amino acids. The CDR3 DNA sequence: TGCGCCAGCAGCCACGTCTTTGTCAGAACTGAAGCTTTCTTT. Translating it yields CASSHVFVRTEAFF.

Turning to this clone: A junction boundary mismatches the germline segment, possibly from a read error. V gene TRBV6-1 combines with J gene TRBJ2-1; D is undetermined. The CDR3 loop spans 11 amino acids. Germline CDR1 reads MNHNS; CDR2 reads SASEGT. The CDR3 protein is CASSEDKEQFF. The CDR3 DNA follows: TGTGCCAGCAGTGAAGACAAAGAGCAGTTCTTC.

The V and J genes are TRBV2 and TRBJ1-1; 10 bases map to TRBD1. CDR1 SNHLY and CDR2 FYNNEI come from the germline V gene. The CDR3 has 14 residues. Trimming removed 7 bases from V and 5 bases from J; junction bases left unmatched: 7. This CDR3 is CASTRDRGETEAFF. The DNA of the CDR3 is TGTGCCAGCACCAGGGACAGGGGAGAGACTGAAGCTTTCTTT.

This chain uses TRBV5-6 with TRBJ1-5; D is unresolved. V was trimmed by 7 bases and J by 3 bases, leaving 2 bases between them. The CDR3 has 10 residues. Germline lookup yields CDR1 SGHDT and CDR2 YYEEEE. In DNA form, the CDR3 reads TGTGCCAGCCTCAATCAGCCCCAGCATTTT. Its protein product is CASLNQPQHF.

The rearrangement uses TRBV28 and TRBJ1-5, with D possibly TRBD1 on 5 matching bases. The germline V gene has CDR1 MDHEN and CDR2 SYDVKM. There are 15 residues in the CDR3. V was clipped by 2 bases and J by 1 base, with 9 bases between them. The CDR3 protein is CASSLIKGSNQPQHF. CDR3 in DNA: TGTGCCAGCAGTTTAATTAAGGGGAGCAATCAGCCCCAGCATTTT.

V and J are TRBV9 and TRBJ2-2; the D gene is possibly TRBD1 (5 bases). V was clipped by 0 bases and J by 6 bases, with 9 bases between them. The CDR3 sequence is 14 residues long. The germline CDR1 and CDR2 sequences are SGDLS and YYNGEE. CDR3 in amino acids: CASSVGGAAGELFF. CDR3 in DNA: TGTGCCAGCAGCGTAGGGGGCGCCGCCGGGGAGCTGTTTTTT.

The rearrangement uses TRBV9 and TRBJ2-3, with TRBD2 matching over 7 bases. Germline V CDR1 and CDR2: SGDLS, YYNGEE. V shed 6 bases, J shed 5 bases, and the junction held 9 bases outside the gene matches. The length of the CDR3 is 14 residues. The CDR3 sequence is CASTHLLAVDTQYF. The DNA for the CDR3 is TGTGCCAGCACCCACCTTCTAGCGGTAGATACGCAGTATTTT. Combining the CDR3 with reference TRBV9 and TRBJ2-3 gives the whole variable domain DSGVTQTPKHLITATGQRVTLRCSPRSGDLSVYWYQQSLDQGLQFLIQYYNGEERAKGNILERFSAQQFPDLHSELNLSSLELGDSALYFCASTHLLAVDTQYFGPGTRLTVL.

This clone showed up just a few times. The genes are TRBV6-6 and TRBJ1-5; possible D gene TRBD1, 5 bases. The germline V gene has CDR1 MNHNY and CDR2 SVGAGI (reference sequence). The germline V and J ends were trimmed by 0 bases and 3 bases, with 9 bases remaining between them. This CDR3 region has 15 residues. CDR3 sequence (DNA): TGTGCCAGCAGTTACTCGTCGACAGCCAATCAGCCCCAGCATTTT. This sequence encodes CASSYSSTANQPQHF.

This rearrangement joins TRBV11-2 to TRBJ1-1; 10 bases match TRBD1. J lost 3 bases, V lost 6 bases, and 4 bases had no gene match. Germline V CDR1 and CDR2: SGHAT, FQNNGV. The CDR3 covers 14 residues. The CDR3 protein is CASRWTGGYTEAFF. CDR3 DNA: TGTGCCAGCAGGTGGACAGGGGGGTACACTGAAGCTTTCTTT.

This clone is a singleton in its sample. The chain recombines TRBV6-4 with TRBJ2-5; D is possibly TRBD2 (7 bases). Looked up from germline, CDR1 is MRHNA and CDR2 is SNTAGT. CDR3 length: 16 amino acids. The V gene lost 6 bases and the J gene lost 5 bases, with 22 bases spanning the gap. The CDR3 loop is CASRETGGRGWETQYF. CDR3 nucleotides: TGTGCCAGCAGGGAGACAGGAGGGAGGGGGTGGGAGACCCAGTACTTC.

CDR3 in amino acids: CASSPPGVASPYEQYF. The DNA of the CDR3 is TGTGCCAGCAGCCCTCCAGGGGTAGCCTCCCCCTACGAGCAGTACTTC. The chain has TRBV7-2 and TRBJ2-7; possible D gene TRBD1, 6 bases. Per the germline V gene, CDR1 is SGHTA and CDR2 is FQGNSA. CDR3 length: 16 amino acids. Trimming shortened V by 5 bases and J by 2 bases, and 19 bases separated the two germline ends.

The chain uses TRBV11-2 and TRBJ2-7; 9 bases fit TRBD2. This CDR3 is 15 amino acids long. With 3 bases clipped from V and 6 bases from J, the junction kept 9 bases outside the gene matches. The germline CDR1 and CDR2 sequences are SGHAT and FQNNGV. The chain's CDR3 is CASSLLIAGAGEQYF. CDR3 nucleotide sequence: TGTGCCAGCAGCTTGTTGATAGCGGGAGCGGGCGAGCAGTACTTC.

The chain carries TRBV5-1 and TRBJ2-1; 9 bases fit TRBD1. The CDR3 loop spans 17 amino acids. Per the germline V gene, CDR1 is SGHRS and CDR2 is YFSETQ. V lost 1 base, J lost 5 bases, and 10 bases stayed unmatched. Written as DNA, the CDR3 is TGCGCCAGCAGCTTGACTGACCCGGGACAGGGAAACAATGAGCAGTTCTTC. Encoded protein: CASSLTDPGQGNNEQFF.

The chain's CDR3 is CASSLGTSGDGGYNEQFF. Here the CDR3 DNA reads TGTGCCAGCAGTTTAGGGACTAGCGGTGATGGGGGTTACAATGAGCAGTTCTTC. The rearrangement joins TRBV27 to TRBJ2-1, with TRBD2 matching 11 bases. CDR3 length: 18 amino acids. Per germline, CDR1 MNHEY and CDR2 SMNVEV (reference sequence). V lost 2 bases and J lost 4; bases outside the gene matches: 10.

The table lists this clone with a count of one. CDR3 sequence: CASSSDRVNQPQHF. CDR3 DNA sequence: TGTGCCAGCAGCTCCGACAGGGTTAATCAGCCCCAGCATTTT. The chain carries TRBV7-8 and TRBJ1-5; 7 bases are shared with TRBD1. CDR3 length: 14 residues. The V segment lost 4 bases and the J segment 4 bases; nucleotides outside the gene matches: 4. The germline V gene has CDR1 SGHVS and CDR2 FQNEAQ.

The V and J genes are TRBV11-3 and TRBJ1-1; D unresolved. This CDR3 contains 13 residues. V was shortened by 3 bases and J by 1 base, with 6 bases between the two germline ends. Germline-derived CDR1 and CDR2 are SGHNT and YENEEA. The CDR3 loop reads CASSLTKNTEAFF. As DNA, the CDR3 is TGTGCCAGCAGCTTGACAAAGAACACTGAAGCTTTCTTT.

The chain recombines TRBV6-5 with TRBJ1-2; 7 bases line up with TRBD1. V lost 4 bases and J lost 2; bases outside the gene matches: 10. Germline CDR1 and CDR2: MNHEY and SVGAGI. The CDR3 is 16 residues long. CDR3 in amino acids: CASSSNPGQKNYGYTF. The CDR3 region has the DNA TGTGCCAGCAGTTCAAACCCGGGACAGAAGAACTATGGCTACACCTTC.

This clone was recorded once. The rearrangement links TRBV7-8 to TRBJ2-3; 11 nucleotides align to TRBD2. CDR1 SGHVS and CDR2 FQNEAQ come from the germline V gene. The trim removed 5 bases at V and 11 bases at J, leaving 15 bases unmatched. The CDR3 sequence is 16 residues long. The CDR3 loop reads CASSQLAGGILFEQYF. The DNA for the CDR3 is TGTGCCAGCAGCCAATTAGCGGGAGGGATTCTGTTTGAGCAGTATTTT.

DNA for the CDR3: TGCAGCGTTGACGAGCGGGAGGGACAAGAGACCCAGTACTTC. It codes for CSVDEREGQETQYF. The J gene is TRBJ2-5, the V gene TRBV29-1; 10 bases line up with TRBD2. Germline loops: CDR1 SQVTM, CDR2 ANQGSEA. The junction had 3 bases not matched to a gene; V was cut back by 3 bases and J by 2 bases. The CDR3 loop spans 14 amino acids.

The chain carries TRBV30 and TRBJ2-7; 9 positions agree with TRBD1. This CDR3 region has 14 residues. V was clipped by 2 bases and J by 2 bases; unmatched bases: 4. Germline V gene lookup returns CDR1 GTSNPN and CDR2 SVGIG (reference sequence). The CDR3 protein is CAWSPGTGTYEQYF. CDR3 in DNA: TGTGCCTGGAGTCCCGGGACAGGGACCTACGAGCAGTACTTC.

This chain joins TRBV5-1 and TRBJ2-5; a possible D gene is TRBD1 (6 bases). Trimming took 2 bases from V and 3 from J, leaving 14 bases between them. The germline gives CDR1 SGHRS, CDR2 YFSETQ. The CDR3 runs 15 residues. CDR3 in amino acids: CASSFVQGREETQYF. DNA of the CDR3: TGCGCCAGCAGCTTTGTACAGGGCCGAGAAGAGACCCAGTACTTC.

The rearrangement links TRBV9 to TRBJ1-4; D perhaps matches TRBD1 (6 bases). This CDR3 has 14 amino acids. Germline V gene data show CDR1 as SGDLS and CDR2 as YYNGEE. The V gene lost 1 base and the J gene lost 7 bases, with 11 bases spanning the gap. CDR3 sequence reads: CASSVTGRGEKLFF. The CDR3 DNA follows: TGTGCCAGCAGCGTAACAGGGAGAGGTGAAAAACTGTTTTTT.

V gene TRBV27 combines with J gene TRBJ1-1, with D tentatively TRBD1 (5 bases). The V end was cut by 3 bases, the J end by 6 bases, with 11 bases between. This CDR3 is 13 amino acids long. The germline CDR1 and CDR2 sequences are MNHEY and SMNVEV (reference sequence). The CDR3 is CASSLGGRSEAFF. The CDR3 DNA sequence: TGTGCCAGCAGTTTGGGGGGTAGGTCTGAAGCTTTCTTT.

In DNA form, the CDR3 reads TGTGCCAGCAGTTTATATTCGGCGAGGGAGGACGAAAAACTGTTTTTT. Protein product: CASSLYSAREDEKLFF. J is TRBJ1-4 and V is TRBV28; no clear D. V was cut by 1 base and J by 8 bases, with 17 bases left in between. The CDR3 has 16 amino acids. Germline lookup yields CDR1 MDHEN and CDR2 SYDVKM.

The rearrangement uses TRBV28 and TRBJ1-5, with 8 bases aligning to TRBD1. The CDR3 consists of 18 residues. The ends lost 4 bases at V and 2 bases at J; junction bases unmatched: 13. The germline V gene encodes CDR1 MDHEN and CDR2 SYDVKM. CDR3 in amino acids: CASSSRTGPEDGNQPQHF. The DNA of the CDR3 is TGTGCCAGCAGTTCAAGGACAGGGCCCGAGGATGGCAATCAGCCCCAGCATTTT.

The CDR3 DNA follows: TGTGCCAGCAGCGTAGAGATTGTGCAGGCCCACAGGTTGGCGGGAGGGAACACAGATACGCAGTATTTT. It is translated as CASSVEIVQAHRLAGGNTDTQYF. The chain has TRBV9 and TRBJ2-3, with TRBD2 matching over 9 bases. After removal of 0 bases from V and 2 bases from J, the junction contained 25 bases not matched to a gene. Germline CDR1 reads SGDLS; CDR2 reads YYNGEE. This CDR3 region has 23 residues. Filled out from reference TRBV9 and TRBJ2-3, the complete variable domain reads DSGVTQTPKHLITATGQRVTLRCSPRSGDLSVYWYQQSLDQGLQFLIQYYNGEERAKGNILERFSAQQFPDLHSELNLSSLELGDSALYFCASSVEIVQAHRLAGGNTDTQYFGPGTRLTVL.

V and J are TRBV28 and TRBJ2-3; TRBD2 is a possible D gene (6 bases). The CDR3 consists of 14 residues. The V gene's germline CDR1 is MDHEN and CDR2 SYDVKM. Trimming cost V 2 bases and J 4 bases, with 10 bases left between them. The CDR3 sequence is CASSLGWEADTQYF. The DNA of the CDR3 is TGTGCCAGCAGTTTAGGGTGGGAGGCAGATACGCAGTATTTT.

V is TRBV29-1 and J is TRBJ2-3; tentatively, D is TRBD2 (6 bases). Germline CDR1 SQVTM, CDR2 ANQGSEA. The CDR3 loop spans 14 amino acids. Between the trimmed V and J ends, which lost 4 bases and 5 bases, there was a span of 16 bases. The CDR3 sequence is CSVVEGTGQDTQYF. The CDR3 DNA is TGCAGCGTTGTGGAGGGTACAGGCCAAGATACGCAGTATTTT.

V usage is TRBV29-1 and J usage is TRBJ1-1, with a weak D call TRBD1 (6 bases). Germline CDR1 and CDR2: SQVTM and ANQGSEA. The germline V and J ends were trimmed by 6 bases and 4 bases, with 15 bases remaining between them. The CDR3 extends over 13 amino acids. The CDR3 nucleotides read TGCAGCGTGAGGCCCAGGGGTGTCACTGAAGCTTTCTTT. Amino acid sequence: CSVRPRGVTEAFF.

This chain joins TRBV4-1 and TRBJ1-1; D is unresolved. The CDR3 runs 16 residues. Trimming pared 1 base from V and 7 bases from J, leaving 19 bases between. Germline CDR1 reads MGHRA; CDR2 reads YSYEKL. The DNA for the CDR3 is TGCGCCAGCAGCCAAGGGATGGTCCGGCGGTCGGGTGAAGCTTTCTTT. Translated: CASSQGMVRRSGEAFF.